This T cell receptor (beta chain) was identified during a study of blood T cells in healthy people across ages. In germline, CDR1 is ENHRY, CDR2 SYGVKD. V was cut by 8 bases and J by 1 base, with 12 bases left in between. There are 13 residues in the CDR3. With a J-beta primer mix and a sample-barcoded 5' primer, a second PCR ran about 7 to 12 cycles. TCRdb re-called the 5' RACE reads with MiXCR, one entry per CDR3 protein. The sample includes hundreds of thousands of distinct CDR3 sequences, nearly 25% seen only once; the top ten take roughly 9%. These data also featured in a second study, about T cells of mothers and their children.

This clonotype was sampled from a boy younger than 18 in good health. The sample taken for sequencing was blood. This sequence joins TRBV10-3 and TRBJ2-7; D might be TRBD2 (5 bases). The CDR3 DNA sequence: TGTGCCATCGGAGGATTAAAGTCCTACGAGCAGTACTTC. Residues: CAIGGLKSYEQYF.